The source of this TCR beta chain is a study of T cells in Graves' hyperthyroidism and ophthalmopathy (dated by TCRdb to the late 2010s). About the full investigation: Peripheral blood was sampled at the time of initial diagnosis, prior to any treatment. The 95 to 100 discovery patients were randomly divided into training and test sets at a 7:3 ratio. Following sampling, methimazole starting at 30 mg daily was given to hyperthyroidism patients, and high-dose intravenous methylprednisolone was given to ophthalmopathy patients. In addition, the study compared T-cell repertoires in thyroid tissue and in blood from several Graves' hyperthyroidism patients. According to the paper, TCR Vbeta CDR3 sequencing was carried out on 120 to 150 peripheral blood samples, which came from around 43 ophthalmopathy, around 74 hyperthyroidism and approximately 17 progressor patients. Prospective prediction of ophthalmopathy was tested in an independent validation cohort of under 20 hyperthyroidism patients and 17 patients who later progressed to ophthalmopathy. To identify distinguishing TCR V-J signatures, a discovery cohort of 90 to 100 patients was used, comprising some 43 with Graves' ophthalmopathy and some 60 with stable Graves' hyperthyroidism.

This clonotype was seen ten or more times. The antigen this receptor binds is unknown. No base-level quality is on record; no much larger clone is a single base apart. Stable Graves' hyperthyroidism was defined as the absence of progression to ophthalmopathy over 18 months of follow-up. Hyperthyroidism patients were newly diagnosed, with disease duration under 2 months, and aged 18 to 65 years. The study excluded patients with uncontrolled infections, other autoimmune diseases, pregnancy or lactation. Diagnoses were established on the basis of clinical symptoms, serum thyroxine and TRAb, thyroid ultrasound, and orbital computed tomography. PBMCs were separated from roughly 10 ml of fresh peripheral blood using Ficoll-Paque density gradient centrifugation. Trizol reagent was used to extract total RNA, and RNA quality was then checked on an Agilent 2100 Bioanalyzer. The TCR beta CDR3 regions were amplified from RNA transcripts. For the first round of RT-PCR on the TCR CDR3, the HTBI primer set was used together with the Qiagen OneStep RT-PCR kit. The libraries were constructed in a second round of multiplex PCR and then size-selected and purified. The libraries were sequenced on an Illumina HiSeq2000 using paired-end 100 bp reads. Turning to the authors' computational methods: SOAPnuke was used to process the raw data, with reads discarded if the reads contained adapters or uncalled bases, had a mean Phred below 15, or lacked an exact constant-primer or identifier match. High-quality paired reads were merged using COPE v1.2.5, and each unique nucleotide sequence was defined as a clonotype. MiTCR v1.1 was used to align clonotypes to the IMGT TRBV, TRBD and TRBJ reference segments. The analysis included only V-J combinations with a frequency above 0.0001, which together covered around 99% of the repertoires. A TCS score was defined as the ratio between F50 (clonal expansion) and ExV (chaos), using BLOSUM62-based TCRdist between CDR3 peptides within each V-J. Welch's t-statistics and random forest reduced several hundred V-J features to 13, which were used in a naive Bayes classifier (R e1071). The public reads were run again by TCRdb, first through fastp at Q25 and then through MiXCR, and only productive beta chains were kept. Under each unique CDR3 protein, matching rows form one entry showing the most common genes and DNA. TCRdb assigned the V and J calls; the authors' analysis was not used. The sample includes under 400,000 distinct CDR3 sequences, with 15% to 20% observed a single time. The ten largest account for approximately 49% of the sample.

Trimming costs V 6 bases and J 0 bases, and their ends lie 15 bases apart. Sequences SGHRS (CDR1) and YFSETQ (CDR2) are obtained from the germline V gene. The CDR3 holds 15 amino acids from the cysteine to the phenylalanine. The DNA shown is the 45-base CDR3, in frame from base 1. Study-wide findings and limitations: Ophthalmopathy was separated from stable hyperthyroidism by a 13 V-J signature model, with about 88% sensitivity and about 81% specificity obtained in cross-validation and 80%/75% obtained in testing. In validation, progression to ophthalmopathy was predicted by the model with about 70% sensitivity and under 85% specificity, a median of roughly six months before onset. Most expanded thyroid clonotypes (frequency above 0.001) were also detected in blood, suggesting blood repertoires may reflect thyroid immune responses. Sample size was not statistically predetermined, and investigators were not blinded to group allocation.

The chain is made from TRBV5-1 and TRBJ1-1; no confident D gene assignment can be made. The receptor's source is a woman aged 50 to 60 with Graves' hyperthyroidism. The specimen sequenced was blood. The DNA sequence is TGCGCCAGCAATTATGGCACAACCATGAACACTGAAGCTTTCTTT. Its protein reads: CASNYGTTMNTEAFF.